The rows below give T cell receptor beta chains drawn from one sample of a study of Graves' ophthalmopathy and Graves' hyperthyroidism. Each CDR3 protein gets one entry after TCRdb re-called the multiplex PCR reads with MiXCR. The sample shows approximately 480,000 distinct CDR3 sequences, approximately 15% of them seen only once. Sequencing was carried out using blood. These TCRs come from a woman aged 30 to 39 with Graves' ophthalmopathy. CDR3s include the opening cysteine and the closing phenylalanine or tryptophan. The D gene is left open where the match is weak. Clone size is given for some rows only: seen once, a few or many times, or a class if the clone is expanded.

TRBV19	many	TRBJ1-5	.	CASSQAGIGNQPQHF	TGTGCCAGTAGCCAGGCCGGGATCGGCAATCAGCCCCAGCATTTT
TRBV28	.	TRBJ2-5	TRBD1	CASSFFDRGQETQYF	TGTGCCAGCAGTTTTTTCGACAGGGGGCAAGAGACCCAGTACTTC
TRBV6-1	.	TRBJ1-2	.	CASSERERETYGYTF	TGTGCCAGCAGTGAACGGGAACGAGAGACATATGGCTACACCTTC
TRBV28	.	TRBJ2-5	.	CASSFVAGLGQYF	TGTGCCAGCAGTTTCGTGGCCGGCCTTGGCCAGTACTTC
TRBV29-1	many	TRBJ1-1	TRBD1	CSAKQGAEAFF	TGCAGCGCCAAACAGGGGGCTGAAGCTTTCTTT
TRBV19	many	TRBJ1-1	.	CATLTGNTEAFF	TGTGCCACGTTGACGGGGAACACTGAAGCTTTCTTT
TRBV7-2	many	TRBJ2-5	TRBD2	CASSLNPSLAGEETQYF	TGTGCCAGCAGCTTAAACCCGTCACTAGCGGGGGAAGAGACCCAGTACTTC
TRBV12-3/TRBV12-4	many	TRBJ2-7	.	CASSSERQEQYF	TGTGCCAGCAGTTCCGAAAGGCAAGAGCAGTACTTC
TRBV12-3/TRBV12-4	.	TRBJ1-1	.	CASSLRRVDTEAFF	TGTGCCAGCAGTTTGAGGAGGGTGGACACTGAAGCTTTCTTT
TRBV12-3/TRBV12-4	many	TRBJ2-6	.	CASSTGNGANVLTF	TGTGCCAGCAGTACAGGGAATGGGGCCAACGTCCTGACTTTC
TRBV6-5	many	TRBJ2-7	.	CASSKEDEQYF	TGTGCCAGCAGCAAGGAGGACGAGCAGTACTTC
TRBV5-1	many	TRBJ2-5	TRBD2	CASSLVPSGGAYQETQYF	TGCGCCAGCAGCTTGGTTCCTAGCGGGGGAGCGTACCAAGAGACCCAGTACTTC
TRBV20-1	few	TRBJ2-7	.	CSAVGGLSYEQYF	TGCAGTGCAGTGGGGGGCTTATCCTACGAGCAGTACTTC
TRBV6-1	.	TRBJ2-5	TRBD2	CASSATSGRIQETQYF	TGTGCCAGCAGCGCGACTAGCGGGAGGATCCAAGAGACCCAGTACTTC
TRBV30	many	TRBJ1-1	.	CAWSVAATNTEAFF	TGTGCCTGGAGTGTAGCCGCGACCAACACTGAAGCTTTCTTT
TRBV20-1	many	TRBJ2-2	TRBD2	CSARPSGGLNTGELFF	TGCAGTGCTAGACCTAGCGGGGGACTAAACACCGGGGAGCTGTTTTTT
TRBV6-1	many	TRBJ2-5	TRBD2	CASIYGISGSPSETQYF	TGTGCCAGCATCTACGGGATTAGCGGGAGTCCCTCCGAGACCCAGTACTTC
TRBV6-1	.	TRBJ1-2	.	CASSVDRSQGYTF	TGTGCCAGCAGTGTCGACAGGTCGCAGGGCTACACCTTC
TRBV28	.	TRBJ2-7	TRBD1	CASIQWTGGVGYEQYF	TGTGCCAGCATCCAATGGACAGGGGGGGTCGGCTACGAGCAGTACTTC
TRBV9	few	TRBJ1-1	.	CASSVVDSMNTEAFF	TGTGCCAGCAGCGTAGTTGACAGCATGAACACTGAAGCTTTCTTT
TRBV6-1	many	TRBJ2-3	.	CASKSGGDTQYF	TGTGCCAGCAAATCTGGGGGAGATACGCAGTATTTT
TRBV28	many	TRBJ2-7	TRBD2	CASSFFPGTSNEQYF	TGTGCCAGCAGTTTCTTTCCCGGGACTAGCAACGAGCAGTACTTC
TRBV5-4	.	TRBJ2-5	.	CASSSRAQIEETQYF	TGTGCCAGCAGCTCCCGGGCCCAGATAGAGGAGACCCAGTACTTC
TRBV9	many	TRBJ1-1	TRBD1	CASTETGGRTEAFF	TGTGCCAGCACCGAAACAGGGGGGCGCACTGAAGCTTTCTTT
TRBV4-1	few	TRBJ1-5	.	CASSQGTNLQPQHF	TGCGCCAGCAGCCAAGGAACGAACCTTCAGCCCCAGCATTTT
TRBV3-1	.	TRBJ2-2	.	CASSRGFDTGELFF	TGTGCCAGCAGCCGGGGTTTTGACACCGGGGAGCTGTTTTTT
TRBV7-3	many	TRBJ2-7	.	CASSFRTLGEQYF	TGTGCCAGCAGCTTCCGGACTCTGGGGGAGCAGTACTTC
TRBV20-1	many	TRBJ2-7	.	CSASQTEQYF	TGCAGTGCTAGTCAGACCGAGCAGTACTTC
TRBV9	.	TRBJ1-2	TRBD1	CASSVGPEGTGGGYTF	TGTGCCAGCAGCGTAGGGCCTGAGGGGACAGGGGGCGGCTACACCTTC
TRBV12-3/TRBV12-4	many	TRBJ1-5	.	CASSLASVSGNQPQHF	TGTGCCAGCAGTTTAGCGTCGGTGTCTGGCAATCAGCCCCAGCATTTT
TRBV9	few	TRBJ1-1	.	CASSFSGQLTGGSAEAFF	TGTGCCAGCAGCTTTAGCGGGCAGCTAACCGGGGGGTCCGCTGAAGCTTTCTTT
TRBV27	many	TRBJ1-6	.	CASGSWADNSPLHF	TGTGCCAGCGGCTCTTGGGCGGATAATTCACCCCTCCACTTT
TRBV28	many	TRBJ2-5	.	CASSALGQWETQYF	TGTGCCAGCAGCGCTTTGGGGCAGTGGGAGACCCAGTACTTC
TRBV29-1	many	TRBJ2-5	.	CSVETSWGSETQYF	TGCAGCGTTGAAACTAGCTGGGGGTCAGAGACCCAGTACTTC
TRBV6-5	many	TRBJ1-5	.	CASSTGVSNQPQHF	TGTGCCAGCAGTACGGGAGTTAGCAATCAGCCCCAGCATTTT
TRBV28	many	TRBJ2-5	.	CASSLTGREKTQYF	TGTGCCAGCAGTCTTACAGGGCGGGAGAAGACCCAGTACTTC
TRBV6-4	.	TRBJ1-5	.	CASGGPGSHQPQHF	TGTGCCAGCGGAGGGCCAGGTTCACATCAGCCCCAGCATTTT
TRBV6-2/TRBV6-3	.	TRBJ1-1	.	CASSTLGGTDAFF	TGTGCCAGCAGTACCCTGGGCGGCACTGATGCTTTCTTT
TRBV6-1	.	TRBJ2-5	TRBD1	CASSRGRTGKETQYF	TGTGCCAGCAGTCGCGGCCGGACAGGGAAAGAGACCCAGTACTTC
TRBV30	many	TRBJ1-2	.	CAWSLLWEDYGYTF	TGTGCCTGGAGTCTCCTATGGGAGGACTATGGCTACACCTTC
TRBV7-3	many	TRBJ1-1	.	CASSAGGAGTATEAFF	TGTGCCAGCAGCGCCGGGGGAGCCGGGACGGCGACTGAAGCTTTCTTT
TRBV5-1	many	TRBJ1-2	.	CASSLGTLNYGYTF	TGCGCCAGCAGCCTCGGGACACTTAACTATGGCTACACCTTC
TRBV11-1	few	TRBJ1-1	.	CASSYLFSWGRNTEAFF	TGTGCCAGCAGCTACCTCTTTAGTTGGGGTAGGAACACTGAAGCTTTCTTT
TRBV14	many	TRBJ1-1	TRBD1	CASRRQGAGTEAFF	TGTGCCAGCAGAAGGCAGGGGGCCGGGACTGAAGCTTTCTTT
TRBV30	many	TRBJ2-4	TRBD1	CAWRLGQGLAKNIQYF	TGTGCCTGGAGATTGGGACAGGGGCTAGCCAAAAACATTCAGTACTTC
TRBV6-1	many	TRBJ2-7	.	CASSEAAGFSYEQYF	TGTGCCAGCAGTGAAGCAGCAGGGTTCTCCTACGAGCAGTACTTC
TRBV6-1	many	TRBJ1-6	.	CARPGEGNLDSPLHF	TGTGCCAGACCTGGGGAGGGCAACCTAGATTCACCCCTCCACTTT
TRBV6-1	many	TRBJ1-6	TRBD1	CASTLEGGTGRHSPLHF	TGTGCCAGCACCTTAGAAGGCGGGACAGGGAGGCATTCACCCCTCCACTTT